What follows describes a single T cell receptor beta chain. A much larger clone differs by one base, so this may be a read error. Starting material of around 460 ng total RNA yielded TCR beta cDNA via a constant-region primer. Slightly modified ARM-PCR with three nested multiplex PCR rounds yielded TCR beta libraries. TCRdb ran MiXCR on the multiplex PCR reads and lists one entry per CDR3 protein. In the table there are around 190,000 distinct CDR3 sequences, around four fifths of which are singletons. RNA and DNA were co-extracted from approximately 20-30 mg of unsorted bulk tissue. The data were taken from a study of tumor-infiltrating lymphocytes in primary liver carcinoma. This clonotype was sampled from a man aged 35-49 years with primary liver carcinoma and hepatitis B virus infection. Sequenced input: tumor tissue from primary liver carcinoma.

The chain's CDR3 is CATSRASAATPGELFF. DNA of the CDR3: TGTGCCACCAGCAGAGCATCGGCGGCCACCCCCGGGGAGCTGTTTTTT. The genes are TRBV15 and TRBJ2-2; D is unclear. The germline V and J ends were trimmed by 1 base and 6 bases, with 15 bases remaining between them. CDR1 LNHNV and CDR2 YYDKDF come from the germline V gene (reference sequence). The CDR3 runs 16 residues.